What follows are 28 T cell receptor beta chains derived from one specimen sequenced in a study of blood T cell repertoires in COVID-19. Clones were read by immunoSEQ multiplex PCR, and TCRdb kept only the in-frame ones, dropping some. This table has fewer than 250,000 clones, 80% to 90% appearing once. Specimen: PBMCs or T cells enriched from blood (not recorded which). All receptors derive from a woman aged 40 to 55 with acute COVID-19.

J is TRBJ2-1 and V is TRBV18, with TRBD2 identical over 12 bases. The CDR3 sequence is 17 residues long. Germline CDR1 and CDR2: KGHSH and LQKENI. Trimming took 3 bases from V and 5 from J; bases not matched to a gene: 8. CDR3 DNA sequence: TGTGCCAGCTCACCGCGGACTAGCGGGATCATCAACAATGAGCAGTTCTTC. This encodes CASSPRTSGIINNEQFF.

The chain has TRBV7-2 and TRBJ2-7; 9 bases match TRBD1. The CDR3 is made up of 16 amino acids. Per germline, CDR1 SGHTA and CDR2 FQGNSA. Trimming at V came to 4 bases and at J to 4 bases, leaving 11 bases not matched to a gene. The CDR3 reads CASSSNRGRDYYEQYF. In DNA, the CDR3 is TGTGCCAGCAGCTCGAACAGGGGGCGGGATTATTACGAGCAGTACTTC.

The V and J genes are TRBV20-1 and TRBJ2-2; TRBD2 agrees at 7 bases. V was pared by 3 bases and J by 0 bases, with 4 bases of the junction left unmatched. The CDR3 extends over 15 amino acids. Germline-derived CDR1 and CDR2 are DFQATT and SNEGSKA (reference sequence). CDR3 protein: CSASMGGANTGELFF. DNA for the CDR3: TGCAGTGCTAGTATGGGAGGGGCGAACACCGGGGAGCTGTTTTTT.

This clone has only a few counts. Here the CDR3 DNA reads TGTGCCAGCAGTGCTGAGGCAGCGAACTCCTACAATGAGCAGTTCTTC. Translating it yields CASSAEAANSYNEQFF. The V gene is TRBV6-1, the J gene TRBJ2-1, with D unclear. Trimming took 4 bases from V and 0 from J, leaving 13 bases between them. The CDR3 consists of 16 residues. Germline V lookup: CDR1 MNHNS, CDR2 SASEGT.

V gene TRBV7-2 combines with J gene TRBJ2-7, with D possibly being TRBD2 (5 bases). The CDR3 sequence is 14 residues long. V lost 1 base and J 1 base, leaving 8 bases between the germline ends. Germline loops: CDR1 SGHTA, CDR2 FQGNSA. CDR3 protein: CASSLVSGSYEQYF. The CDR3 DNA reads TGTGCCAGCAGCTTAGTAAGCGGATCCTACGAGCAGTACTTC. Based on the CDR3 plus reference TRBV7-2 and TRBJ2-7, the full variable domain is GAGVSQSPSNKVTEKGKDVELRCDPISGHTALYWYRQSLGQGLEFLIYFQGNSAPDKSGLPSDRFSAERTGGSVSTLTIQRTQQEDSAVYLCASSLVSGSYEQYFGPGTRLTVT.

This clone has just one count. This chain connects TRBV5-6 to TRBJ2-1, with D possibly being TRBD2 (6 bases). The CDR3 has 14 residues. V lost 3 bases and J 0 bases, leaving 7 bases between the germline ends. Germline lookup yields CDR1 SGHDT and CDR2 YYEEEE. The CDR3 loop reads CASSWGGSYNEQFF. The CDR3, as DNA: TGTGCCAGCAGCTGGGGAGGCTCCTACAATGAGCAGTTCTTC.

The V call is TRBV28, the J call TRBJ1-5; 8 nucleotides match TRBD1. The length of the CDR3 is 13 residues. Unmatched junction bases numbered 10, after V lost 10 bases and J lost 8 bases. Germline CDR1 and CDR2: MDHEN and SYDVKM. CDR3 loop: CATTGGTGEPQHF. The CDR3, as DNA: TGTGCCACCACAGGGGGGACGGGTGAGCCCCAGCATTTT.

The chain uses TRBV3-1 (or the pseudogene TRBV3-2) and TRBJ2-1; perhaps TRBD2 as D (5 bases). V lost 4 bases and J lost 4, with 11 bases in between. The CDR3 extends over 14 amino acids. Germline-derived CDR1 and CDR2 are LGHDT and YNNKEL (reference sequence). The CDR3: CASSLTGIYNEQFF. The CDR3 DNA is TGTGCCAGCAGCCTCACGGGAATATACAATGAGCAGTTCTTC.

The chain links TRBV5-1 to TRBJ2-1, with 7 bases lining up with TRBD2. The CDR3 has 17 residues. Trimming at V came to 0 bases and at J to 0 bases, leaving 6 bases not matched to a gene. Germline V lookup: CDR1 SGHRS, CDR2 YFSETQ. DNA of the CDR3: TGCGCCAGCAGCTTGGAACTCCGCGGGAGCTCCTACAATGAGCAGTTCTTC. Translating it yields CASSLELRGSSYNEQFF.

The chain has TRBV4-3 and TRBJ2-5; TRBD2 matches at 15 bases. The CDR3 totals 16 residues. J was trimmed by 2 bases and V by 4 bases; bases with no gene match: 2. Germline lookup yields CDR1 LGHNA and CDR2 YSLEER. DNA of the CDR3: TGCGCCAGCAGCCCAGGACTAGCGGGAGGGCAAGAGACCCAGTACTTC. This translates into CASSPGLAGGQETQYF.

The CDR3 DNA reads as TGTGCCAGCAGTCCCGACAGGAGTGGCTACACCTTC. Residues: CASSPDRSGYTF. The genes are TRBV28 and TRBJ1-2, with D perhaps matching TRBD1 (6 bases). Germline loops: CDR1 MDHEN, CDR2 SYDVKM. The CDR3 runs to 12 residues. Between the trimmed V and J ends, which lost 5 bases and 7 bases, there was a span of 11 bases.

The chain combines TRBV27 with TRBJ1-2, with D possibly TRBD1 on 5 matching bases. Per germline, CDR1 MNHEY and CDR2 SMNVEV (reference sequence). CDR3 size: 14 residues. Trimming left V 5 bases short and J 6 bases short, with 16 bases between. The CDR3 DNA reads TGTGCCAGCAGTACAGGTCTAAATCGCCATGGCTACACCTTC. Translated, it gives CASSTGLNRHGYTF.

The chain carries TRBV24-1 and TRBJ2-7, with D possibly matching TRBD2 (7 bases). The CDR3 spans 12 residues. In germline, CDR1 is KGHDR, CDR2 SFDVKD. Trimming stripped 9 bases from V and 6 bases from J, with 14 bases between. The CDR3 spells CATGGGSSEQYF. The CDR3 nucleotides read TGTGCCACCGGGGGCGGGAGCTCCGAGCAGTACTTC.

This clone showed up just once. This chain joins TRBV10-1 and TRBJ2-1, with D tentatively TRBD2 (5 bases). From germline, CDR1 is WNHNN and CDR2 SYGVQD (reference sequence). CDR3 length: 14 residues. V lost 6 bases to trimming and J lost 7 bases, with 16 bases between them. The CDR3 nucleotides are TGCGCCAGCAGCCCCAGTGGCCGGAGGAATGAGCAGTTCTTC. Translated, it gives CASSPSGRRNEQFF.

V usage is TRBV9 and J usage is TRBJ1-6, with 7 bases identical to TRBD1. Germline V lookup: CDR1 SGDLS, CDR2 YYNGEE. This CDR3 contains 15 residues. V lost 4 bases to trimming and J lost 10 bases; unmatched junction nucleotides: 11. In nucleotides, the CDR3 is TGTGCCAGCAGCCCCCAAAACAGGGGAAGCTCACCCCTCCACTTT. Its protein product is CASSPQNRGSSPLHF.

The chain recombines TRBV5-1 with TRBJ2-3, with 7 bases identical to TRBD1. The CDR3 totals 15 residues. V lost 7 bases and J lost 2; bases outside the gene matches: 10. CDR1 and CDR2 from the germline V gene are SGHRS and YFSETQ. CDR3 sequence: CASGRGQAVTDTQYF. The CDR3 DNA follows: TGCGCCAGCGGACGAGGACAGGCGGTCACAGATACGCAGTATTTT.

The rearrangement joins TRBV28 to TRBJ1-1, with D uncertain. This CDR3 has 14 residues. Trimming took 2 bases from V and 1 from J, leaving 8 bases between them. Germline V gene data show CDR1 as MDHEN and CDR2 as SYDVKM. In nucleotides, the CDR3 is TGTGCCAGCAGTTTACGGGGAGAGAACACTGAAGCTTTCTTT. This sequence encodes CASSLRGENTEAFF.

This chain uses TRBV7-9 with TRBJ1-1, with unresolved D. The CDR3 covers 13 residues. Trimming cost V 5 bases and J 4 bases, with 11 bases left between them. Germline CDR1 is SEHNR and CDR2 is FQNEAQ (reference sequence). In DNA form, the CDR3 reads TGTGCCAGCAGCCCGGAGGGAAGCACTGAAGCTTTCTTT. The encoded protein is CASSPEGSTEAFF.

The CDR3 reads CSVEEAGVGYTF. The CDR3 bases are TGCAGCGTTGAAGAGGCCGGGGTCGGCTACACCTTC. V gene TRBV29-1 combines with J gene TRBJ1-2, with D hard to call. The V and J ends lost 0 bases and 8 bases respectively, with 10 bases between them. Germline V gene lookup returns CDR1 SQVTM and CDR2 ANQGSEA. CDR3 length: 12 residues. Combining the CDR3 with reference TRBV29-1 and TRBJ1-2 gives the whole variable domain SAVISQKPSRDICQRGTSLTIQCQVDSQVTMMFWYRQQPGQSLTLIATANQGSEATYESGFVIDKFPISRPNLTFSTLTVSNMSPEDSSIYLCSVEEAGVGYTFGSGTRLTVV.

The chain links TRBV3-1 (or the pseudogene TRBV3-2) to TRBJ1-1, with 11 bases lining up with TRBD1. V trimming: 4 bases; J trimming: 0 bases; junction bases outside the gene matches: 10. CDR3 size: 18 residues. CDR1 LGHDT and CDR2 YNNKEL come from the germline V gene (reference sequence). Here the CDR3 DNA reads TGTGCCAGCAGCCCCCCGGGACAGGGGGGGCGGTTGAACACTGAAGCTTTCTTT. Its protein is CASSPPGQGGRLNTEAFF.

V and J are TRBV5-1 and TRBJ2-2, with D possibly matching TRBD1 (5 bases). The CDR3 spans 14 residues. The germline gives CDR1 SGHRS, CDR2 YFSETQ. Trimming shortened V by 4 bases and J by 6 bases, and 13 bases separated the two germline ends. The CDR3 DNA reads TGCGCCAGCAGCATGAAGGGGTCTTCCGGGGAGCTGTTTTTT. Translated: CASSMKGSSGELFF.

The chain combines TRBV7-3 with TRBJ2-3, with a weak D call TRBD2 (5 bases). CDR1 is SGHTA, CDR2 FQGTGA, per germline. The CDR3 sequence is 19 residues long. Trimming took off 5 bases at V and 0 bases at J, with 24 bases between the two ends. CDR3 loop: CASSPGLGFGGESTDTQYF. CDR3 coding DNA: TGTGCCAGCAGCCCAGGTTTGGGTTTTGGAGGAGAGAGCACAGATACGCAGTATTTT.

The chain is built from TRBV7-2 and TRBJ2-1; TRBD1 aligns across 7 bases. Germline assignment: CDR1 SGHTA and CDR2 FQGNSA. CDR3 length: 14 residues. V lost 3 bases to trimming and J lost 2 bases; unmatched junction nucleotides: 1. The CDR3 DNA sequence: TGTGCCAGCAGCTTCCAGGGGGCCTACAATGAGCAGTTCTTC. Its protein is CASSFQGAYNEQFF.

This sequence joins TRBV11-2 and TRBJ1-6, with D perhaps TRBD1 (5 bases). V was clipped by 0 bases and J by 9 bases, with 12 bases between them. The CDR3 extends over 15 amino acids. CDR1 is SGHAT and CDR2 is FQNNGV in the germline V gene. CDR3 bases: TGTGCCAGCAGCTTAGACACTTGGAGGGGTTCACCCCTCCACTTT. Amino acid sequence: CASSLDTWRGSPLHF. Together with reference TRBV11-2 and TRBJ1-6, the CDR3 gives the full variable domain: EAGVAQSPRYKIIEKRQSVAFWCNPISGHATLYWYQQILGQGPKLLIQFQNNGVVDDSQLPKDRFSAERLKGVDSTLKIQPAKLEDSAVYLCASSLDTWRGSPLHFGNGTRLTVT.

V gene TRBV18 combines with J gene TRBJ2-1; D may be TRBD2 (6 bases). This CDR3 region has 12 residues. V lost 7 bases, J lost 4 bases, and 8 bases lay in between. Germline values: CDR1 KGHSH, CDR2 LQKENI. CDR3 residues: CASWSGYNEQFF. The CDR3 nucleotides read TGTGCCAGCTGGAGCGGGTACAATGAGCAGTTCTTC.

This sequence joins TRBV6-1 and TRBJ1-3; D not certain. CDR3 length: 15 amino acids. V lost 3 bases and J lost 0, with 9 bases in between. CDR1 and CDR2 from the germline V gene are MNHNS and SASEGT. The CDR3 loop reads CASSDRKYSGNTIYF. CDR3 nucleotide sequence: TGTGCCAGCAGTGACAGGAAATACTCTGGAAACACCATATATTTT.

The rearrangement uses TRBV24-1 and TRBJ1-5, with 9 bases fitting TRBD1. V lost 5 bases, J lost 4 bases, and 5 bases stayed unmatched. CDR1 KGHDR and CDR2 SFDVKD come from the germline V gene. This CDR3 region has 15 residues. In nucleotides, the CDR3 is TGTGCCACCAGTGGTCGTGGGACAGGGAATCAGCCCCAGCATTTT. This encodes CATSGRGTGNQPQHF.

The V gene is TRBV11-3, the J gene TRBJ2-2; tentative D call: TRBD2 (5 bases). The CDR3 totals 15 residues. V was clipped by 2 bases and J by 7 bases, with 14 bases between them. Germline lookup yields CDR1 SGHNT and CDR2 YENEEA. The CDR3 here is CASSLIGIARGELFF. In DNA form, the CDR3 reads TGTGCCAGCAGCTTAATCGGGATTGCGCGCGGGGAGCTGTTTTTT.